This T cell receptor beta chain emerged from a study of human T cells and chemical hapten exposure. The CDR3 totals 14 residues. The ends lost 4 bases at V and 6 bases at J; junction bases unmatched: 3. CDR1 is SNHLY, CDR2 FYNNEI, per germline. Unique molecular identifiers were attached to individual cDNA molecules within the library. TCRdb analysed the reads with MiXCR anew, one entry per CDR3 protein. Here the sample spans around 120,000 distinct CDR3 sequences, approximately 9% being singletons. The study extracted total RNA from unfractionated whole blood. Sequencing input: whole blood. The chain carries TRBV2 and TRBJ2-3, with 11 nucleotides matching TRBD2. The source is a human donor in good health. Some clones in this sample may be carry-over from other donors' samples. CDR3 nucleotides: TGTGCCAGCAGTGGACTAGCGGGGAGGGATACGCAGTATTTT. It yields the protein CASSGLAGRDTQYF. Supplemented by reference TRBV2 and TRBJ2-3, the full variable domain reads EPEVTQTPSHQVTQMGQEVILRCVPISNHLYFYWYRQILGQKVEFLVSFYNNEISEKSEIFDDQFSVERPDGSNFTLKIRSTKLEDSAMYFCASSGLAGRDTQYFGPGTRLTVL.